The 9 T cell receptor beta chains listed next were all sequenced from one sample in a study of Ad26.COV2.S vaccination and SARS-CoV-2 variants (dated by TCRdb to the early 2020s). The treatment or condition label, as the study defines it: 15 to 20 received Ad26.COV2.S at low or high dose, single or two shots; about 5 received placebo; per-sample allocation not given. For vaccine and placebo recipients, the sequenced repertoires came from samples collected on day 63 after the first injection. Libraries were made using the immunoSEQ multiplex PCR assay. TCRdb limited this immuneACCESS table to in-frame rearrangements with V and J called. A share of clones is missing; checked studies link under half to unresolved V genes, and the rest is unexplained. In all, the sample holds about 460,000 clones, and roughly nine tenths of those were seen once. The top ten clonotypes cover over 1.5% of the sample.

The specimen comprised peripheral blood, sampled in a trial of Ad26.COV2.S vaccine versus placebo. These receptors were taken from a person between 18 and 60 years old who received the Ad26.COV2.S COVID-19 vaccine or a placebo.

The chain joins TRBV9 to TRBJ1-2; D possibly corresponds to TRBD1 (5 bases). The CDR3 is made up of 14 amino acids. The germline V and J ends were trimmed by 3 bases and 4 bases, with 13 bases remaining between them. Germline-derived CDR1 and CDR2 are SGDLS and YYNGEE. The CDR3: CASSARASGYGYTF. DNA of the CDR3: TGTGCCAGCAGCGCCAGGGCTTCAGGCTATGGCTACACCTTC.

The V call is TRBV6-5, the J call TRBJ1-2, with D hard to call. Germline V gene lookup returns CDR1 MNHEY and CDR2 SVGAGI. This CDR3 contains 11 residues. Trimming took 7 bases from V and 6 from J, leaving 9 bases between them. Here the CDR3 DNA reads TGTGCCAGCATTCGCGCTGATGGCTACACCTTC. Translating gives CASIRADGYTF.

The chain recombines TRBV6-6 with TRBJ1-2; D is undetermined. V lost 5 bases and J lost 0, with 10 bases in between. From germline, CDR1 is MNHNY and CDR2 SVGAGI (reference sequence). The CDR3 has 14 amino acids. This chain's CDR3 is CASSRSSTNYGYTF. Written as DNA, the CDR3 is TGTGCCAGCAGTCGATCGTCAACTAACTATGGCTACACCTTC.

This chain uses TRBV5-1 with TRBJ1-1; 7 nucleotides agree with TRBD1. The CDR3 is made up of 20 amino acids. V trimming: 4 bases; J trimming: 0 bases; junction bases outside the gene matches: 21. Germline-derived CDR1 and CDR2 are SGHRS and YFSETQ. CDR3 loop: CASSVSKTGQFGVMNTEAFF. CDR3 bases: TGCGCCAGCAGCGTAAGCAAAACGGGACAGTTTGGGGTCATGAACACTGAAGCTTTCTTT.

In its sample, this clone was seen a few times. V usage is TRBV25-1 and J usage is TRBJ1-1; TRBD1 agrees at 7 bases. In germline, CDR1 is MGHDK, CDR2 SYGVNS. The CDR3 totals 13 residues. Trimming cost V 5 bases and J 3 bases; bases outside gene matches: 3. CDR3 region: CASSRTGYTEAFF. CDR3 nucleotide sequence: TGTGCCAGCAGTAGGACAGGATACACTGAAGCTTTCTTT.

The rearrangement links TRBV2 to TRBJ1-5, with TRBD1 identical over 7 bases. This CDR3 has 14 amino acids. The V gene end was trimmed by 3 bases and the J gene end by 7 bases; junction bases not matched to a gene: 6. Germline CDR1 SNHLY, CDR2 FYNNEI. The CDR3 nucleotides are TGTGCCAGCAGTGACCGACAGGGAGAACAGCCCCAGCATTTT. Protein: CASSDRQGEQPQHF. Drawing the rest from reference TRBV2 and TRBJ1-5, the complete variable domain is EPEVTQTPSHQVTQMGQEVILRCVPISNHLYFYWYRQILGQKVEFLVSFYNNEISEKSEIFDDQFSVERPDGSNFTLKIRSTKLEDSAMYFCASSDRQGEQPQHFGDGTRLSIL.

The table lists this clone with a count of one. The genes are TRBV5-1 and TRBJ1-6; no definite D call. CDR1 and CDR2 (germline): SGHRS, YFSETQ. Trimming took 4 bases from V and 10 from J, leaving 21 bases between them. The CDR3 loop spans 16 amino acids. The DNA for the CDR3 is TGCGCCAGCAGCCCCCGGGAGAACCTAGAGGGCTCACCCCTCCACTTT. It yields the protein CASSPRENLEGSPLHF.

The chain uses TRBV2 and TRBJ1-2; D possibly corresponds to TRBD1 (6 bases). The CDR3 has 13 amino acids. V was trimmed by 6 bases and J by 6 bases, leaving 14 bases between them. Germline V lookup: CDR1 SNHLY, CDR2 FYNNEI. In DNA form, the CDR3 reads TGTGCCAGCAGCGGGGACACGACCCATGGCTACACCTTC. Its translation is CASSGDTTHGYTF.

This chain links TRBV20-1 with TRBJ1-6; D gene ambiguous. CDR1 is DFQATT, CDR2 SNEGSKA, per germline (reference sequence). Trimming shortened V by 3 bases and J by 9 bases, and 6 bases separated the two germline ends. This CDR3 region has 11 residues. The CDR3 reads CSASLTSPLHF. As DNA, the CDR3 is TGCAGTGCTAGTTTGACTTCACCCCTCCACTTT.